This T cell receptor beta chain was sequenced during a study of graft-versus-host responses after intestinal transplantation. Profiling relied on immunoSEQ multiplex PCR, and the TCRdb table lists in-frame clones only, not all of them. This sample has about 6,400 clones, with approximately 83% found just once. Graft tissue was processed to release intraepithelial and lamina propria lymphocytes. The CDR3 extends over 14 amino acids. The germline CDR1 and CDR2 sequences are MNHEY and SVGAGI. The V end lost 4 bases, the J end lost 5 bases, and 14 bases lay between the germline ends. The rearrangement joins TRBV6-5 to TRBJ1-2, with a tentative D call TRBD1 (6 bases). This clonotype originated in a human patient who received an intestinal transplant, so some T cells may come from the graft donor. The sample here was ileum tissue, taken approximately 320 days after intestinal transplant. The CDR3 coding sequence is TGTGCCAGCAGTTCCGGCAGGGGCGGGTATGGCTACACCTTC. Translating it yields CASSSGRGGYGYTF.